The clone carrying this TCR beta chain was found a few times. TCRdb reanalysed the RT-PCR reads using MiXCR and keeps one entry per CDR3 protein. The sample lists almost 700,000 distinct CDR3 sequences, approximately 15% occurring once. Sequencing was done on a sample of memory CD4+ T cells from blood. The sequence came from a female donor in good health, serving as a healthy control.

CDR3 nucleotides: TGTGCCAGCAGTGTAGAAGGCGGGGACACCTACGAGCAGTACTTC. Amino acids: CASSVEGGDTYEQYF. This sequence joins TRBV6-1 and TRBJ2-7; D possibly matches TRBD1 or TRBD2 (6 bases each). The CDR3 spans 15 residues. Germline V gives CDR1 MNHNS, CDR2 SASEGT. Trimming took 4 bases from V and 2 from J, leaving 15 bases between them.